This passage covers 30 T cell receptor beta chains from one sample sequenced in a study of CD8+CD57+ T cells in acquired aplastic anemia. Sequencing involved patients with CD8+CD57+ cell expansion previously shown by flow cytometry. The use of genomic DNA as template underpinned the TCR beta VDJ and CDR3 profiling. Each CDR3 protein gets one entry after TCRdb re-called the reads with MiXCR. This sample has 250,000 to 350,000 distinct CDR3 sequences, with approximately 58% found just once. Sequenced material: sorted CD4+, CD8+, or CD8+CD57+ T cells (not recorded which) from PBMCs. These receptors all stem from a human donor with aplastic anemia.

V gene TRBV2 combines with J gene TRBJ2-7, with D maybe TRBD2 (6 bases). V was clipped by 7 bases and J by 3 bases, with 19 bases between them. The CDR3 loop spans 15 amino acids. The germline V gene has CDR1 SNHLY and CDR2 FYNNEI. The chain's CDR3 is CASIASGAALYEQYF. DNA for the CDR3: TGTGCCAGCATTGCTTCGGGAGCTGCCCTCTACGAGCAGTACTTC.

A single count supports this clonotype. For the CDR3, the DNA is TGTGCCACCAGTGCAGGACGGAGAACTAATGAAAAACTGTTTTTT. Residues: CATSAGRRTNEKLFF. V and J are TRBV24-1 and TRBJ1-4; D is unclear. Germline lookup yields CDR1 KGHDR and CDR2 SFDVKD. V was clipped by 5 bases and J by 1 base, with 10 bases between them. The CDR3 is made up of 15 amino acids.

This clonotype was observed a few times. The chain is built from TRBV15 and TRBJ2-7; D unclear. V dropped 5 bases and J dropped 4 bases, with 9 bases sitting between them. The germline V gene encodes CDR1 LNHNV and CDR2 YYDKDF (reference sequence). This CDR3 comprises 12 residues. In nucleotides, the CDR3 is TGTGCCACCAGCCCAGGCGCGTACGAGCAGTACTTC. Protein product: CATSPGAYEQYF.

The rearrangement links TRBV2 to TRBJ2-3; D possibly corresponds to TRBD2 (5 bases). Trimming removed 6 bases at V and 4 bases at J, with 17 bases between. Germline V CDR1 and CDR2: SNHLY, FYNNEI. The CDR3 sequence is 15 residues long. As DNA, the CDR3 is TGTGCCAGCAGGCGGACTGGGTGGAACGCAGATACGCAGTATTTT. Protein product: CASRRTGWNADTQYF. The variable domain in full, completed from reference TRBV2 and TRBJ2-3, reads EPEVTQTPSHQVTQMGQEVILRCVPISNHLYFYWYRQILGQKVEFLVSFYNNEISEKSEIFDDQFSVERPDGSNFTLKIRSTKLEDSAMYFCASRRTGWNADTQYFGPGTRLTVL.

This clonotype has a handful of counts. The chain is built from TRBV15 and TRBJ2-6; possible D gene TRBD1, 5 bases. Trimming shortened V by 6 bases and J by 4 bases, and 10 bases separated the two germline ends. CDR3 length: 14 amino acids. The germline V gene has CDR1 LNHNV and CDR2 YYDKDF (reference sequence). The CDR3 is CATRAGSGANVLTF. The CDR3 DNA follows: TGTGCCACCAGGGCAGGGTCCGGGGCCAACGTCCTGACTTTC. Combining the CDR3 with reference TRBV15 and TRBJ2-6 gives the whole variable domain DAMVIQNPRYQVTQFGKPVTLSCSQTLNHNVMYWYQQKSSQAPKLLFHYYDKDFNNEADTPDNFQSRRPNTSFCFLDIRSPGLGDTAMYLCATRAGSGANVLTFGAGSRLTVL.

This clonotype was found many times. The rearrangement joins TRBV6-1 to TRBJ1-1; TRBD1 agrees at 8 bases. V lost 4 bases, J lost 3 bases, and 4 bases stayed unmatched. Looked up from germline, CDR1 is MNHNS and CDR2 is SASEGT. The CDR3 extends over 14 amino acids. CDR3 sequence reads: CASSVLTGDTEAFF. The CDR3 DNA follows: TGTGCCAGCAGTGTATTGACAGGGGACACTGAAGCTTTCTTT.

Concerning this clonotype: A junction end diverges from the germline sequence, so it may reflect a read error. The V gene is TRBV24-1, the J gene TRBJ2-2; no clear D gene. In germline, CDR1 is KGHDR, CDR2 SFDVKD. The CDR3 has 15 amino acids. This chain's CDR3 is CATSGLGSNTGELFF. The CDR3 DNA is TGTGCCACCAGTGGTTTGGGGTCGAACACCGGGGAGCTGTTTTTT.

The chain carries TRBV4-3 and TRBJ2-6, with D perhaps TRBD1 (6 bases). Between the trimmed V and J ends, which lost 1 base and 9 bases, there was a span of 16 bases. CDR1 and CDR2 from the germline V gene are LGHNA and YSLEER. This CDR3 contains 16 residues. CDR3 DNA: TGCGCCAGCAGCCAAGGAGAAAGACAGGTCAGCAACGTCCTGACTTTC. Amino acids: CASSQGERQVSNVLTF.

The gene calls are TRBV2 and TRBJ1-6; D is perhaps TRBD1 (6 bases). V was shortened by 6 bases and J by 0 bases, with 21 bases between the two germline ends. Germline V gene data show CDR1 as SNHLY and CDR2 as FYNNEI. This CDR3 has 19 residues. Here the CDR3 reads CASSQGGHLKSSYNSPLHF. The CDR3 DNA follows: TGTGCCAGCAGCCAAGGGGGACACCTAAAGAGCTCCTATAATTCACCCCTCCACTTT.

This chain uses TRBV7-2 with TRBJ2-3; D is possibly TRBD2 (5 bases). The germline gives CDR1 SGHTA, CDR2 FQGNSA. Between the trimmed V and J ends, which lost 5 bases and 11 bases, there was a span of 17 bases. The CDR3 covers 13 residues. In nucleotides, the CDR3 is TGTGCCAGCAGCCCAAGGACTGCCGAGGGGCAGTATTTT. Its translation: CASSPRTAEGQYF.

V and J are TRBV20-1 and TRBJ2-1; 13 bases line up with TRBD2. CDR3 length: 15 residues. CDR1 and CDR2 from the germline V gene are DFQATT and SNEGSKA (reference sequence). Losses at the gene ends were 4 bases for V and 4 bases for J; bases not matched to a gene: 4. The CDR3 region has the DNA TGCAGTGCTAAAAGGACTAGCGGGAGTTACAATGAGCAGTTCTTC. Translation gives CSAKRTSGSYNEQFF.

This chain joins TRBV9 and TRBJ2-7; the D gene is possibly TRBD2 (6 bases). Germline V CDR1 and CDR2: SGDLS, YYNGEE. CDR3 length equals 13 residues. Trimming removed 4 bases from V and 3 bases from J, with 11 bases in between. The CDR3 nucleotides are TGTGCCAGCAGCAACGGAGGGAACTACGAGCAGTACTTC. This codes for CASSNGGNYEQYF.

This clonotype was seen more than once but under ten times. The chain's CDR3 is CSATSGQAYNEQFF. The CDR3 nucleotides read TGCAGTGCCACCTCGGGACAGGCCTACAATGAGCAGTTCTTC. The chain recombines TRBV20-1 with TRBJ2-1; 8 nucleotides agree with TRBD1. V trimming: 6 bases; J trimming: 2 bases; junction bases outside the gene matches: 6. The CDR3 is 14 residues long. Germline values: CDR1 DFQATT, CDR2 SNEGSKA (reference sequence).

There are many counts of this clonotype. The chain recombines TRBV20-1 with TRBJ2-1, with D uncertain. Germline CDR1 is DFQATT and CDR2 is SNEGSKA (reference sequence). This CDR3 comprises 13 residues. V was shortened by 6 bases and J by 5 bases, with 14 bases between the two germline ends. The CDR3 sequence is CSAIASSNNEQFF. The CDR3 DNA reads TGCAGTGCCATAGCCTCAAGTAACAATGAGCAGTTCTTC.

CDR3 sequence (DNA): TGTGCCAGCAGAACTTATCCCGGTACCGCCTGGGCCAACAATGAGCAGTTCTTC. It translates to CASRTYPGTAWANNEQFF. The chain is built from TRBV4-2 and TRBJ2-1; D unresolved. Germline V gene lookup returns CDR1 LGHNA and CDR2 YNFKEQ. Trimming shortened V by 6 bases and J by 5 bases, and 26 bases separated the two germline ends. This CDR3 spans 18 amino acids.

This clonotype was found a few times. The chain has TRBV6-5 and TRBJ1-6; D is uncertain. V was shortened by 2 bases and J by 7 bases, with 12 bases between the two germline ends. Per the germline V gene, CDR1 is MNHEY and CDR2 is SVGAGI. The CDR3 sequence is 15 residues long. The CDR3 DNA reads as TGTGCCAGCAGTTACCGGCGGGAACCCAATTCACCCCTCCACTTT. Protein product: CASSYRREPNSPLHF.

There are a few counts of this clonotype. The chain couples TRBV10-3 to TRBJ2-2; D perhaps matches TRBD1 (5 bases). V was cut by 7 bases and J by 0 bases, with 9 bases left in between. This CDR3 has 14 amino acids. CDR1 and CDR2 (germline): ENHRY, SYGVKD. CDR3: CAITVTANTGELFF. CDR3 nucleotide sequence: TGTGCCATCACCGTGACAGCGAACACCGGGGAGCTGTTTTTT.

The genes are TRBV20-1 and TRBJ2-5; TRBD2 aligns across 7 bases. The V gene's germline CDR1 is DFQATT and CDR2 SNEGSKA (reference sequence). This CDR3 has 14 residues. The V gene end was trimmed by 6 bases and the J gene end by 1 base; junction bases not matched to a gene: 8. The CDR3 nucleotides are TGCAGTGCCCGACTAGCAGACCTCCAAGAGACCCAGTACTTC. This gives the protein CSARLADLQETQYF.

V is TRBV4-1 and J is TRBJ1-6; D may be TRBD1 (6 bases). The ends were cut back, 2 bases at V and 7 bases at J, with 18 bases in the middle. CDR1 MGHRA and CDR2 YSYEKL come from the germline V gene. The CDR3 consists of 17 residues. CDR3 coding DNA: TGCGCCAGCAGCCAACCCCCTTATGGAAGGGGGAATTCACCCCTCCACTTT. Translating gives CASSQPPYGRGNSPLHF.

This chain links TRBV7-2 with TRBJ1-1; D remains unclear. The CDR3 sequence is 15 residues long. The V and J ends lost 4 bases and 0 bases respectively, with 12 bases between them. CDR1 is SGHTA and CDR2 is FQGNSA in the germline V gene. The CDR3 coding sequence is TGTGCCAGCAGCTCGAAGGGAAGGGTGAACACTGAAGCTTTCTTT. It codes for CASSSKGRVNTEAFF.

V gene TRBV6-5 combines with J gene TRBJ1-1, with D tentatively TRBD1 (5 bases). The CDR3 sequence is 13 residues long. V lost 6 bases, J lost 4 bases, and 12 bases lay in between. Germline V gives CDR1 MNHEY, CDR2 SVGAGI. The CDR3 nucleotides are TGTGCCAGCAGAAAGGGACGGCTCACTGAAGCTTTCTTT. Translation: CASRKGRLTEAFF.

A note on this clonotype: Given a much more abundant clone one base away, this may be a read error. The genes are TRBV19 and TRBJ2-1, with TRBD2 identical over 7 bases. Per the germline V gene, CDR1 is LNHDA and CDR2 is SQIVND (reference sequence). This CDR3 contains 16 residues. Here the CDR3 reads CASSSTTSFLYNERFF. CDR3 nucleotide sequence: TGTGCCAGTAGTTCAACGACTAGCTTCCTCTACAATGAGCGGTTCTTC.

This clonotype was counted at least ten times. The chain employs TRBV3-1 and TRBJ2-2; possibly TRBD2 for D (5 bases). Germline V gives CDR1 LGHDT, CDR2 YNNKEL (reference sequence). This CDR3 is built from 13 residues. Trimming removed 2 bases from V and 7 bases from J, with 8 bases in between. This CDR3 reads CASSQRRFGELFF. CDR3 nucleotides: TGTGCCAGCAGCCAACGGAGGTTCGGGGAGCTGTTTTTT.

The rearrangement joins TRBV9 to TRBJ1-5; D remains unclear. This CDR3 spans 14 amino acids. CDR1 SGDLS and CDR2 YYNGEE come from the germline V gene. The V end lost 5 bases, the J end lost 2 bases, and 11 bases lay between the germline ends. CDR3 DNA: TGTGCCAGCAGTGATGAAAGGGGCAATCAGCCCCAGCATTTT. As protein: CASSDERGNQPQHF.

The chain joins TRBV7-2 to TRBJ1-1, with 7 bases that match TRBD1. This CDR3 has 15 residues. J lost 5 bases, V lost 1 base, and 7 bases had no gene match. CDR1 and CDR2 (germline): SGHTA, FQGNSA. The CDR3 loop reads CASSLGPGGGTEAFF. In DNA, the CDR3 is TGTGCCAGCAGCTTAGGTCCAGGGGGGGGAACTGAAGCTTTCTTT.

In its sample, this clonotype was seen once. The V call is TRBV20-1, the J call TRBJ2-1, with D tentatively TRBD1 or TRBD2 (5 bases each). V dropped 6 bases and J dropped 0 bases, with 12 bases sitting between them. CDR1 is DFQATT, CDR2 SNEGSKA, per germline (reference sequence). The CDR3 has 14 amino acids. In nucleotides, the CDR3 is TGCAGTGCGGCCGGGGCGGACTCCTACAATGAGCAGTTCTTC. Translated: CSAAGADSYNEQFF.

The rearrangement joins TRBV9 to TRBJ2-2; D is unclear. V lost 0 bases, J lost 0 bases, and 3 bases lay in between. Germline V gives CDR1 SGDLS, CDR2 YYNGEE. The CDR3 runs 14 residues. CDR3 DNA sequence: TGTGCCAGCAGCGTAGACTCGAACACCGGGGAGCTGTTTTTT. This gives the protein CASSVDSNTGELFF. Full variable domain (rest looked up from reference TRBV9 and TRBJ2-2): DSGVTQTPKHLITATGQRVTLRCSPRSGDLSVYWYQQSLDQGLQFLIQYYNGEERAKGNILERFSAQQFPDLHSELNLSSLELGDSALYFCASSVDSNTGELFFGEGSRLTVL.

About this clonotype: One junction end does not reproduce the germline sequence, and a read error may be involved. This rearrangement joins TRBV10-3 to TRBJ2-3, with D perhaps given as TRBD1 or TRBD2 (7 bases each). Germline V lookup: CDR1 ENHRY, CDR2 SYGVKD. CDR3 size: 13 residues. CDR3 in amino acids: CAISGEGADTRYF. In DNA, the CDR3 is TGTGCCATCAGTGGGGAGGGGGCAGATACGCGGTATTTT.

The chain combines TRBV5-4 with TRBJ2-7, with 7 bases matching TRBD2. With 5 bases clipped from V and 4 bases from J, the junction kept 9 bases outside the gene matches. Germline assignment: CDR1 SGHNT and CDR2 YYREEE (reference sequence). This CDR3 is 14 amino acids long. DNA for the CDR3: TGTGCCAGCAGTCGAGCGGGAATAGGGTACGAGCAGTACTTC. Its protein product is CASSRAGIGYEQYF.

This chain links TRBV24-1 with TRBJ2-5, with TRBD1 identical over 8 bases. From germline, CDR1 is KGHDR and CDR2 SFDVKD. This CDR3 spans 15 amino acids. With V trimmed by 4 bases and J by 1 base, 4 bases remained unmatched. CDR3 sequence: CATSDQTGAQETQYF. CDR3 DNA sequence: TGTGCCACCAGTGACCAGACAGGGGCCCAAGAGACCCAGTACTTC.